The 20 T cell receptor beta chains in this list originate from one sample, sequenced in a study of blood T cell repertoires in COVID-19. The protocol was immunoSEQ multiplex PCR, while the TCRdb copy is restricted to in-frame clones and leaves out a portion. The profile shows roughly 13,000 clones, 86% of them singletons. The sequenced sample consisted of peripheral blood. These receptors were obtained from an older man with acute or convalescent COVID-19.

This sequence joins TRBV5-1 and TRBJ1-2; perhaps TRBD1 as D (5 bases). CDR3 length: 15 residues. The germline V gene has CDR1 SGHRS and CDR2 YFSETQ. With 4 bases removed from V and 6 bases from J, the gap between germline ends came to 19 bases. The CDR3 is CASSGGNLFGDGYTF. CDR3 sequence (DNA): TGCGCCAGCAGCGGGGGGAACTTATTCGGCGATGGCTACACCTTC.

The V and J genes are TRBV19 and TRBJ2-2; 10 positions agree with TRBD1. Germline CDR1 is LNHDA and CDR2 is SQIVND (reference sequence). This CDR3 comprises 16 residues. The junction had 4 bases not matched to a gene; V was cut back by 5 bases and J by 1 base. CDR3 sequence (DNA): TGTGCCAGTAGTGAAGACAGGGGGCGGAACACCGGGGAGCTGTTTTTT. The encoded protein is CASSEDRGRNTGELFF.

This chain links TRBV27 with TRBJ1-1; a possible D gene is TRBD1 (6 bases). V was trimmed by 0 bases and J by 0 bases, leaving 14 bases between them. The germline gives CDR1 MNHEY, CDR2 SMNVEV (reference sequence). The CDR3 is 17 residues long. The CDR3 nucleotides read TGTGCCAGCAGTTTATCGACAGGTCCCAGGATGAACACTGAAGCTTTCTTT. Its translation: CASSLSTGPRMNTEAFF.

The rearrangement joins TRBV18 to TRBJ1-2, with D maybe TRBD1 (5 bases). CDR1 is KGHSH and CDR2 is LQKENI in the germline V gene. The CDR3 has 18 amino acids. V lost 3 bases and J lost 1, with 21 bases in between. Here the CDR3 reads CASSPIRGRDFFNYGYTF. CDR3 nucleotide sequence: TGTGCCAGCTCACCGATTAGGGGTCGGGACTTTTTTAACTATGGCTACACCTTC. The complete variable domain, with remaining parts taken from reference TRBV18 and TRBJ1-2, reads NAGVMQNPRHLVRRRGQEARLRCSPMKGHSHVYWYRQLPEEGLKFMVYLQKENIIDESGMPKERFSAEFPKEGPSILRIQQVVRGDSAAYFCASSPIRGRDFFNYGYTFGSGTRLTVV.

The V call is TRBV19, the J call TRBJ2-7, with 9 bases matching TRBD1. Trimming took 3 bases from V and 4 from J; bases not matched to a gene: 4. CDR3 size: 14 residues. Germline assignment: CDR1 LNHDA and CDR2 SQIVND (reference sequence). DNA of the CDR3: TGTGCCAGTAGTATGGACAGGGGAGGTTACGAGCAGTACTTC. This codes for CASSMDRGGYEQYF.

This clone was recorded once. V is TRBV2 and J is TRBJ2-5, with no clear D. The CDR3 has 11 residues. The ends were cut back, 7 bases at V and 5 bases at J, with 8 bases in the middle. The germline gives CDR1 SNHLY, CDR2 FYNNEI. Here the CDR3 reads CASTAGETQYF. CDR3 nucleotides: TGTGCCAGCACCGCCGGGGAGACCCAGTACTTC.

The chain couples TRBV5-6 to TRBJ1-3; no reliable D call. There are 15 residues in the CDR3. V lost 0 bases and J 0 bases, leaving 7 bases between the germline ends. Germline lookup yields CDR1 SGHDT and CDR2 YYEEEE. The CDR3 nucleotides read TGTGCCAGCAGCTTGGGCGGCAGCTCTGGAAACACCATATATTTT. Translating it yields CASSLGGSSGNTIYF.

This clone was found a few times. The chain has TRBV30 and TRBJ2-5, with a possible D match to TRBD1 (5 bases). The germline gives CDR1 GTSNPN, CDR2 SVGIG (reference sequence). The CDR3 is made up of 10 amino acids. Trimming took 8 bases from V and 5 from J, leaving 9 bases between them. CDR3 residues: CAQGRETQYF. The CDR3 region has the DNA TGTGCCCAGGGTCGGGAGACCCAGTACTTC. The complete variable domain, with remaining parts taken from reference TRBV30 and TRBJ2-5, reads SQTIHQWPATLVQPVGSPLSLECTVEGTSNPNLYWYRQAAGRGLQLLFYSVGIGQISSEVPQNLSASRPQDRQFILSSKKLLLSDSGFYLCAQGRETQYFGPGTRLLVL.

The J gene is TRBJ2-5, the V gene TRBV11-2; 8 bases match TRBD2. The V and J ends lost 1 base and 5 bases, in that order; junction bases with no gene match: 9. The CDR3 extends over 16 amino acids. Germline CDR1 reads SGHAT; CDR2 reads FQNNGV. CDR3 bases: TGTGCCAGCAGCTTAGCTAGGCTAGCGGGTGAGGAGACCCAGTACTTC. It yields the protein CASSLARLAGEETQYF.

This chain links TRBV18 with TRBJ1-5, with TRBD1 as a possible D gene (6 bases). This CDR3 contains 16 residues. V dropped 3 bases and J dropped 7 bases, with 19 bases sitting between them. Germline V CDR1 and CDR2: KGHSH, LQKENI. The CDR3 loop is CASSPVVSRGEQPQHF. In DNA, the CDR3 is TGTGCCAGCTCACCCGTCGTAAGCAGGGGAGAGCAGCCCCAGCATTTT. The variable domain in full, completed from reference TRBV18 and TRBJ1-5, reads NAGVMQNPRHLVRRRGQEARLRCSPMKGHSHVYWYRQLPEEGLKFMVYLQKENIIDESGMPKERFSAEFPKEGPSILRIQQVVRGDSAAYFCASSPVVSRGEQPQHFGDGTRLSIL.

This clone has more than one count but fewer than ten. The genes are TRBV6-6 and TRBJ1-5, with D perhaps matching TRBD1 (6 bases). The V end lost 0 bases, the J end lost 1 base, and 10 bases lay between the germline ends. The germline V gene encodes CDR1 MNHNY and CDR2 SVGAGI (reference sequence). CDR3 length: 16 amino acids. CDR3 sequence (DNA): TGTGCCAGCAGTTACTCGGAAAGGGGGAGCAATCAGCCCCAGCATTTT. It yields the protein CASSYSERGSNQPQHF.

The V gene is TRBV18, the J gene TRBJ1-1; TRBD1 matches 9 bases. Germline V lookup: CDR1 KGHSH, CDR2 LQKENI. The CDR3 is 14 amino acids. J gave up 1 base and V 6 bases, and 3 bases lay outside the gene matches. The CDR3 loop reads CASSRGQGNTEAFF. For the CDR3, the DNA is TGTGCCAGCTCTCGGGGACAGGGGAACACTGAAGCTTTCTTT.

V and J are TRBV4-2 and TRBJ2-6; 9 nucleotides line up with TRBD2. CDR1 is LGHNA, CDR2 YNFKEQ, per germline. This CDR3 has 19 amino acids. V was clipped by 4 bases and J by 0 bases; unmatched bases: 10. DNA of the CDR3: TGTGCCAGCAGCCGCGTCTTAGCGGGAGAAGGCTCTGGGGCCAACGTCCTGACTTTC. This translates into CASSRVLAGEGSGANVLTF.

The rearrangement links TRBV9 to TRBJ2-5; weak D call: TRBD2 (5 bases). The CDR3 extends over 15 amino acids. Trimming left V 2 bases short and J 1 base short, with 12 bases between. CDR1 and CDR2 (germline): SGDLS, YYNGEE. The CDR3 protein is CASSVRERFQETQYF. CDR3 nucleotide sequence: TGTGCCAGCAGCGTCCGGGAAAGATTCCAAGAGACCCAGTACTTC.

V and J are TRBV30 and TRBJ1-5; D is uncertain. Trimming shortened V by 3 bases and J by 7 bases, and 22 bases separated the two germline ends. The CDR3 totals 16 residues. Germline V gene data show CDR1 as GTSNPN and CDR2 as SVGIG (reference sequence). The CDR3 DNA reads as TGTGCCTGGAGCCCCCCTACGGGGATTCGGTTCCAGCCCCAGCATTTT. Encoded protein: CAWSPPTGIRFQPQHF. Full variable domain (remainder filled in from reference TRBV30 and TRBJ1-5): SQTIHQWPATLVQPVGSPLSLECTVEGTSNPNLYWYRQAAGRGLQLLFYSVGIGQISSEVPQNLSASRPQDRQFILSSKKLLLSDSGFYLCAWSPPTGIRFQPQHFGDGTRLSIL.

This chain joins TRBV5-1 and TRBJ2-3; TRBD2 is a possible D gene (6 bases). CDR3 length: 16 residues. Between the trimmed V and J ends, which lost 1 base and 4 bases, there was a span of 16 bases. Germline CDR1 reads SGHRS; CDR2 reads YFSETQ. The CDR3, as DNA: TGCGCCAGCAGCTTGTCCCGGGGGATTGTAGCAGATACGCAGTATTTT. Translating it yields CASSLSRGIVADTQYF.

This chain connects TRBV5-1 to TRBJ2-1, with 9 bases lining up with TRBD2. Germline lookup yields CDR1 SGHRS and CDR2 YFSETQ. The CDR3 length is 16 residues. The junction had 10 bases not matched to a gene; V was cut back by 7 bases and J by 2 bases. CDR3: CASGDWGGGAYNEQFF. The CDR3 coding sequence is TGCGCCAGCGGAGACTGGGGCGGGGGGGCCTACAATGAGCAGTTCTTC.

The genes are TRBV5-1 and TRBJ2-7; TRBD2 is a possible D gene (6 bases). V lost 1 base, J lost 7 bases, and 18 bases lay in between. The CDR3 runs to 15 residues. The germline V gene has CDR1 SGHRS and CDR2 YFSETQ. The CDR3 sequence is CASSLRASGDGEQYF. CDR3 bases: TGCGCCAGCAGCTTGCGAGCCTCGGGGGATGGGGAGCAGTACTTC.

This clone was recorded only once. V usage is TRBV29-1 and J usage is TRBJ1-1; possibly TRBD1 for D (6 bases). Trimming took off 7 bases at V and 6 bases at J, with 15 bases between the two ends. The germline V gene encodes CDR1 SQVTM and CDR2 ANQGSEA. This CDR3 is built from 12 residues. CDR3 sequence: CSATTGYSEAFF. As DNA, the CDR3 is TGCAGCGCTACCACAGGGTATTCTGAAGCTTTCTTT.

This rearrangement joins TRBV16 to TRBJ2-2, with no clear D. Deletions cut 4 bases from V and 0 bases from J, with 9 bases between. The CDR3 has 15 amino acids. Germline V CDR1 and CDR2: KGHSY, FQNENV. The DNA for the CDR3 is TGTGCCAGCAGCCGGGCTGGGCCGAACACCGGGGAGCTGTTTTTT. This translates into CASSRAGPNTGELFF.